These T cell receptor beta chains were read from a single sample in a study of cytomegalovirus exposure and HLA in healthy donors. Method: immunoSEQ multiplex PCR; TCRdb's copy keeps in-frame clones and lacks some. The sample holds hundreds of thousands of clones; about 90% are singletons and the top ten take 2.5% to 3.5%. Source material: PBMCs. These receptors all stem from a woman aged 25 to 39 in good health and CMV-seronegative. Each CDR3 is given with its conserved first and last residue. The D gene is left open where the match is weak. Clone size is shown for a subset of rows, as once, few, many or a class of expanded clone.

J gene: TRBJ2-5
clone size: NA
D gene: NA
V gene: TRBV27
CDR3 protein: CASTSERDQETQYF
CDR3 DNA: TGTGCCAGCACCTCCGAGCGGGACCAAGAGACCCAGTACTTC

J gene: TRBJ2-7
clone size: NA
D gene: NA
V gene: TRBV28
CDR3 protein: CASSLPPSSQYF
CDR3 DNA: TGTGCCAGCAGTCTGCCGCCTTCCAGTCAGTACTTC

J gene: TRBJ2-7
clone size: NA
D gene: NA
V gene: TRBV10-2
CDR3 protein: CASSDWSAPYEQYF
CDR3 DNA: TGCGCCAGCAGTGATTGGAGCGCTCCCTACGAGCAGTACTTC

J gene: TRBJ2-7
clone size: NA
D gene: NA
V gene: TRBV4-1
CDR3 protein: CASSQDGDSSYEQYF
CDR3 DNA: TGCGCCAGCAGCCAAGACGGGGATAGCTCCTACGAGCAGTACTTC

J gene: TRBJ2-1
clone size: once
D gene: NA
V gene: TRBV9
CDR3 protein: CASSVGKGDYYNEQFF
CDR3 DNA: TGTGCCAGCAGCGTAGGAAAGGGGGACTACTACAATGAGCAGTTCTTC

J gene: TRBJ2-3
clone size: NA
D gene: TRBD2
V gene: TRBV9
CDR3 protein: CASSGTGTRSFADTQYF
CDR3 DNA: TGTGCCAGCAGCGGAACCGGGACTAGGAGTTTTGCAGATACGCAGTATTTT

J gene: TRBJ1-2
clone size: NA
D gene: TRBD1
V gene: TRBV7-9
CDR3 protein: CASSLLTGYYGYTF
CDR3 DNA: TGTGCCAGCAGCTTATTGACAGGGTACTATGGCTACACCTTC

J gene: TRBJ1-3
clone size: NA
D gene: NA
V gene: TRBV4-3
CDR3 protein: CASSQEGARGNTIYF
CDR3 DNA: TGCGCCAGCAGCCAAGAAGGGGCGAGGGGAAACACCATATATTTT

J gene: TRBJ1-4
clone size: NA
D gene: NA
V gene: TRBV29-1
CDR3 protein: CSVTGTAGEKLFF
CDR3 DNA: TGCAGCGTAACCGGGACGGCGGGTGAAAAACTGTTTTTT

J gene: TRBJ1-4
clone size: NA
D gene: NA
V gene: TRBV5-1
CDR3 protein: CASSGTGQGNEKLFF
CDR3 DNA: TGCGCCAGCAGCGGGACTGGGCAAGGTAATGAAAAACTGTTTTTT

J gene: TRBJ2-7
clone size: few
D gene: TRBD2
V gene: TRBV5-1
CDR3 protein: CASSTNSGRGYEQYF
CDR3 DNA: TGCGCCAGCAGCACCAATAGCGGGAGAGGCTACGAGCAGTACTTC

J gene: TRBJ2-1
clone size: once
D gene: TRBD2
V gene: TRBV6-5
CDR3 protein: CASSLELAGVGEQFF
CDR3 DNA: TGTGCCAGCAGTTTGGAACTAGCGGGAGTCGGTGAGCAGTTCTTC

J gene: TRBJ1-2
clone size: NA
D gene: NA
V gene: TRBV19
CDR3 protein: CASSTRDKWLGGYTF
CDR3 DNA: TGTGCCAGTAGTACCCGGGACAAGTGGTTAGGCGGCTACACCTTC

J gene: TRBJ1-2
clone size: NA
D gene: TRBD1
V gene: TRBV5-1
CDR3 protein: CASSSARGLHYGYTF
CDR3 DNA: TGCGCCAGCAGCAGCGCAAGGGGGCTCCACTATGGCTACACCTTC

J gene: TRBJ2-1
clone size: NA
D gene: NA
V gene: TRBV2
CDR3 protein: CASPPPDGYNEQFF
CDR3 DNA: TGTGCCAGCCCACCCCCCGACGGGTACAATGAGCAGTTCTTC

J gene: TRBJ2-3
clone size: NA
D gene: TRBD2
V gene: TRBV7-9
CDR3 protein: CASSLWAGPSGRTDTQYF
CDR3 DNA: TGTGCCAGCAGCTTGTGGGCAGGGCCTAGCGGGAGGACGGATACGCAGTATTTT

J gene: TRBJ1-5
clone size: NA
D gene: NA
V gene: TRBV7-2
CDR3 protein: CASSWRHKQPQHF
CDR3 DNA: TGTGCCAGCAGCTGGAGACATAAACAGCCCCAGCATTTT

J gene: TRBJ2-7
clone size: NA
D gene: NA
V gene: TRBV21-1
CDR3 protein: CASSKRQVTYEQYF
CDR3 DNA: TGTGCCAGCAGCAAACGGCAGGTAACCTACGAGCAGTACTTC

J gene: TRBJ2-3
clone size: NA
D gene: TRBD2
V gene: TRBV5-4
CDR3 protein: CASSRLAGVVTDTQYF
CDR3 DNA: TGTGCCAGCAGCCGACTAGCGGGAGTTGTAACAGATACGCAGTATTTT

J gene: TRBJ2-5
clone size: NA
D gene: NA
V gene: TRBV10-3
CDR3 protein: CAISVARRGQGETQYF
CDR3 DNA: TGTGCCATCAGTGTAGCCCGTCGGGGGCAGGGAGAGACCCAGTACTTC

J gene: TRBJ2-7
clone size: NA
D gene: NA
V gene: TRBV18
CDR3 protein: CASSPLDSHEQYF
CDR3 DNA: TGTGCCAGCTCACCACTAGACAGCCACGAGCAGTACTTC

J gene: TRBJ1-2
clone size: NA
D gene: TRBD1
V gene: TRBV27
CDR3 protein: CASRATGAGGYTF
CDR3 DNA: TGTGCCAGCAGAGCCACAGGGGCCGGGGGCTACACCTTC

J gene: TRBJ2-1
clone size: NA
D gene: TRBD1
V gene: TRBV18
CDR3 protein: CASSPWDRGTYNEQFF
CDR3 DNA: TGTGCCAGCTCACCTTGGGACAGGGGGACCTACAATGAGCAGTTCTTC

J gene: TRBJ2-7
clone size: NA
D gene: NA
V gene: TRBV27
CDR3 protein: CASSLRGDAYEQYF
CDR3 DNA: TGTGCCAGCAGTTTACGCGGTGACGCGTACGAGCAGTACTTC

J gene: TRBJ1-1
clone size: NA
D gene: TRBD1
V gene: TRBV4-1
CDR3 protein: CASSQPGTGGPEAFF
CDR3 DNA: TGCGCCAGCAGCCAACCCGGGACAGGGGGCCCTGAAGCTTTCTTT

J gene: TRBJ1-3
clone size: NA
D gene: NA
V gene: TRBV4-1
CDR3 protein: CASSQQGLGNTIYF
CDR3 DNA: TGCGCCAGCAGCCAACAAGGGCTTGGAAACACCATATATTTT

J gene: TRBJ1-5
clone size: NA
D gene: TRBD1
V gene: TRBV2
CDR3 protein: CASSGQGAQPQHF
CDR3 DNA: TGTGCCAGCAGTGGTCAGGGGGCTCAGCCCCAGCATTTT

J gene: TRBJ2-7
clone size: once
D gene: TRBD1
V gene: TRBV11-2
CDR3 protein: CASSLDPGQGPYEQYF
CDR3 DNA: TGTGCCAGCAGCTTAGATCCGGGACAGGGACCCTACGAGCAGTACTTC

J gene: TRBJ2-1
clone size: NA
D gene: TRBD2
V gene: TRBV2
CDR3 protein: CASSTGLAGADEQFF
CDR3 DNA: TGTGCCAGCAGTACGGGACTAGCGGGAGCGGATGAGCAGTTCTTC

J gene: TRBJ2-7
clone size: NA
D gene: TRBD2
V gene: TRBV19
CDR3 protein: CASSISGGEFYEQYF
CDR3 DNA: TGTGCCAGTAGTATTAGCGGGGGGGAATTCTACGAGCAGTACTTC

J gene: TRBJ2-7
clone size: NA
D gene: NA
V gene: TRBV11-3
CDR3 protein: CASSFLSSYEQYF
CDR3 DNA: TGTGCCAGCAGCTTTTTGAGCTCCTACGAGCAGTACTTC

J gene: TRBJ2-7
clone size: NA
D gene: NA
V gene: TRBV7-9
CDR3 protein: CASQLKAADQYF
CDR3 DNA: TGTGCCAGCCAGCTTAAGGCGGCAGACCAGTACTTC